The 20 T cell receptor beta chains in this list originate from one sample, sequenced in a study of CD8+CD57+ T cells in acquired aplastic anemia. TCR beta VDJ and CDR3 were profiled, and genomic DNA was the template. TCRdb used MiXCR to reprocess the reads, holding one entry per CDR3 protein. The sample lists 200,000 to 250,000 distinct CDR3 sequences, around three fifths seen once, with around 60% in the top ten. Before being chosen for sequencing, patients had shown CD8+CD57+ cell expansion by flow cytometry. The sample consisted of sorted CD4+, CD8+, or CD8+CD57+ T cells (not recorded which) from PBMCs. The receptors stem from a human donor with aplastic anemia.

For this clonotype: A read error is likely, as this CDR3 ends without the conserved phenylalanine or tryptophan. V is TRBV19 and J is TRBJ2-7; no definite D call. The CDR3 contains 13 residues. The germline V gene has CDR1 LNHDA and CDR2 SQIVND (reference sequence). V lost 4 bases to trimming and J lost 5 bases, with 12 bases between them. CDR3 coding DNA: TGTGCCAGTAGTACCCTACCGGGCCACGAGCAGTACCTC. It encodes CASSTLPGHEQYL.

This clonotype showed up many times. The chain has TRBV27 and TRBJ1-6, with D uncertain. Germline lookup yields CDR1 MNHEY and CDR2 SMNVEV (reference sequence). The length of the CDR3 is 11 residues. V was shortened by 3 bases and J by 11 bases, with 5 bases between the two germline ends. The CDR3 DNA sequence: TGTGCCAGCAGTTTTTATCCACCCCTCCACTTT. Translating it yields CASSFYPPLHF.

Worth noting for this clonotype: A junction end diverges from the germline sequence, so it may reflect a read error. The rearrangement links TRBV29-1 to TRBJ1-1; 7 bases are a match to TRBD1. This CDR3 has 18 residues. Germline V gives CDR1 SQVTM, CDR2 ANQGSEA. CDR3 coding DNA: TGCAGCGTTGTAAGAGAGCTACAGGGGTCTCGTGTGGGGGCTGAAGCCTTCTTT. It codes for CSVVRELQGSRVGAEAFF.

Turning to this clonotype: A junction boundary mismatches the germline segment, possibly from a read error. The J gene is TRBJ1-5, the V gene TRBV7-6; no clear D. The CDR3 spans 13 residues. The germline V gene encodes CDR1 SGHVS and CDR2 FNYEAQ. CDR3 protein: CASSRTADQPQHF. CDR3 DNA: TGTGCTAGCAGCCGTACAGCGGATCAGCCCCAGCATTTT. Full variable domain (remainder filled in from reference TRBV7-6 and TRBJ1-5): GAGVSQSPRYKVTKRGQDVALRCDPISGHVSLYWYRQALGQGPEFLTYFNYEAQQDKSGLPNDRFSAERPEGSISTLTIQRTEQRDSAMYRCASSRTADQPQHFGDGTRLSIL.

The chain employs TRBV7-9 and TRBJ2-3; unclear D gene. V gave up 4 bases and J gave up 1 base, with 9 bases separating them. This CDR3 contains 14 residues. Germline V gene lookup returns CDR1 SEHNR and CDR2 FQNEAQ (reference sequence). The CDR3 DNA is TGTGCCAGCAGCTCCCCCGAAGGCACAGATACGCAGTATTTT. This translates into CASSSPEGTDTQYF.

The V call is TRBV11-2, the J call TRBJ1-2; D gene ambiguous. Trimming cost V 1 base and J 2 bases, with 8 bases left between them. Germline lookup yields CDR1 SGHAT and CDR2 FQNNGV. The CDR3 runs 14 residues. The CDR3 coding sequence is TGTGCCAGCAGCTTAGCGGGCAGCAACTATGGCTACACCTTC. It yields the protein CASSLAGSNYGYTF.

DNA for the CDR3: TGTGCCACCAGTGATTTGGGTGACAGCCGGGGCACCGGGGAGCTGTTTTTT. This encodes CATSDLGDSRGTGELFF. The V gene is TRBV24-1, the J gene TRBJ2-2; D may match TRBD1 or TRBD2 (5 bases each). This CDR3 contains 17 residues. Germline CDR1 and CDR2: KGHDR and SFDVKD. The ends were cut back, 0 bases at V and 4 bases at J, with 14 bases in the middle.

The chain has TRBV19 and TRBJ2-3, with 8 nucleotides matching TRBD1. V was pared by 4 bases and J by 4 bases, with 13 bases of the junction left unmatched. The CDR3 is made up of 17 amino acids. From germline, CDR1 is LNHDA and CDR2 SQIVND (reference sequence). The CDR3 is CASSRTPGTGEADTQYF. CDR3 DNA: TGTGCCAGTAGTAGGACCCCCGGGACAGGCGAAGCAGATACGCAGTATTTT.

The chain joins TRBV2 to TRBJ2-7, with D possibly TRBD2 on 6 matching bases. The ends were cut back, 6 bases at V and 0 bases at J, with 12 bases in the middle. This CDR3 is 14 amino acids long. Germline V gene sequence: CDR1 SNHLY, CDR2 FYNNEI. The CDR3 loop is CASRGGTVSYEQYF. Written as DNA, the CDR3 is TGTGCCAGCAGGGGGGGAACCGTCTCCTACGAGCAGTACTTC.

Turning to this clonotype: The conserved phenylalanine or tryptophan normally closing the CDR3 is absent here, so this likely arose from a read error. CDR3 protein: CASLSATYNEQFL. The DNA of the CDR3 is TGCGCCAGTCTTTCGGCTACCTACAATGAGCAGTTCTTA. The chain carries TRBV19 and TRBJ2-1; unclear D gene. There are 13 residues in the CDR3. Per germline, CDR1 LNHDA and CDR2 SQIVND (reference sequence).

The CDR3, as DNA: TGTGCCAGCAGCTTACAGGACAGCTACGAGCAGTACTTC. Translating it yields CASSLQDSYEQYF. The chain combines TRBV7-8 with TRBJ2-7; tentative D call: TRBD1 (6 bases). There are 13 residues in the CDR3. Germline V gene lookup returns CDR1 SGHVS and CDR2 FQNEAQ. Trimming removed 2 bases at V and 3 bases at J, with 8 bases between.

This chain joins TRBV28 and TRBJ2-3; D uncertain. Germline CDR1 reads MDHEN; CDR2 reads SYDVKM. With 9 bases removed from V and 0 bases from J, the gap between germline ends came to 7 bases. The CDR3 loop spans 12 amino acids. The chain's CDR3 is CASLSSTDTQYF. DNA of the CDR3: TGTGCCAGTCTTTCTAGCACAGATACGCAGTATTTT. Full variable domain (rest looked up from reference TRBV28 and TRBJ2-3): DVKVTQSSRYLVKRTGEKVFLECVQDMDHENMFWYRQDPGLGLRLIYFSYDVKMKEKGDIPEGYSVSREKKERFSLILESASTNQTSMYLCASLSSTDTQYFGPGTRLTVL.

The chain links TRBV7-2 to TRBJ2-7; 10 bases fit TRBD1. CDR1 SGHTA and CDR2 FQGNSA come from the germline V gene. Trimming took 6 bases from V and 5 from J; bases not matched to a gene: 7. The CDR3 sequence is 14 residues long. For the CDR3, the DNA is TGTGCCAGCAGTTTCCGGGACAGGGGCGACGAGCAGTACTTC. Protein product: CASSFRDRGDEQYF. Complete variable domain (other parts from reference TRBV7-2 and TRBJ2-7): GAGVSQSPSNKVTEKGKDVELRCDPISGHTALYWYRQSLGQGLEFLIYFQGNSAPDKSGLPSDRFSAERTGGSVSTLTIQRTQQEDSAVYLCASSFRDRGDEQYFGPGTRLTVT.

This chain links TRBV19 with TRBJ1-1, with D possibly TRBD1 on 5 matching bases. The length of the CDR3 is 14 residues. V lost 1 base and J 0 bases, leaving 6 bases between the germline ends. Germline lookup yields CDR1 LNHDA and CDR2 SQIVND (reference sequence). For the CDR3, the DNA is TGTGCCAGTAGTATAGCGACAGTGAACACTGAAGCTTTCTTT. This gives the protein CASSIATVNTEAFF.

This chain uses TRBV9 with TRBJ2-7; D remains ambiguous. This CDR3 has 14 residues. V lost 4 bases and J lost 2, with 13 bases in between. CDR1 is SGDLS, CDR2 YYNGEE, per germline. The CDR3 nucleotides are TGTGCCAGCAGCCAAGATCTGAGCACCTACGAGCAGTACTTC. Protein product: CASSQDLSTYEQYF.

The chain recombines TRBV24-1 with TRBJ2-7; unclear D gene. The CDR3 is made up of 13 amino acids. Germline CDR1 reads KGHDR; CDR2 reads SFDVKD. Between the trimmed V and J ends, which lost 9 bases and 0 bases, there was a span of 11 bases. This CDR3 reads CATRASDSYEQYF. CDR3 nucleotide sequence: TGTGCCACCCGTGCGTCGGACTCCTACGAGCAGTACTTC.

The CDR3 protein is CATSSVEGGQGIYNEQFF. The CDR3, as DNA: TGTGCCACCAGCAGCGTTGAAGGAGGGCAGGGGATCTACAATGAGCAGTTCTTC. The chain couples TRBV15 to TRBJ2-1, with D possibly called TRBD1 or TRBD2 (6 bases each). Trimming cost V 3 bases and J 3 bases, with 21 bases left between them. Per the germline V gene, CDR1 is LNHNV and CDR2 is YYDKDF (reference sequence). CDR3 length: 18 amino acids. Combining the CDR3 with reference TRBV15 and TRBJ2-1 gives the whole variable domain DAMVIQNPRYQVTQFGKPVTLSCSQTLNHNVMYWYQQKSSQAPKLLFHYYDKDFNNEADTPDNFQSRRPNTSFCFLDIRSPGLGDTAMYLCATSSVEGGQGIYNEQFFGPGTRLTVL.

This clonotype was recorded a few times. The CDR3 DNA reads as TGTGCCACCTGGGACAGGGGATCGGGCACTGAAGCTTTCTTT. It yields the protein CATWDRGSGTEAFF. V is TRBV15 and J is TRBJ1-1; 10 bases fit TRBD1. CDR1 is LNHNV, CDR2 YYDKDF, per germline (reference sequence). The V gene end was trimmed by 8 bases and the J gene end by 4 bases; junction bases not matched to a gene: 7. The CDR3 runs 14 residues.

This rearrangement joins TRBV20-1 to TRBJ2-7; D gene uncertain. CDR3 length equals 10 residues. Germline CDR1 and CDR2: DFQATT and SNEGSKA (reference sequence). The ends were cut back, 5 bases at V and 6 bases at J, with 8 bases in the middle. The CDR3 DNA follows: TGCAGTGCTGGCACAGCCGAGCAGTACTTC. Its protein product is CSAGTAEQYF.

V is TRBV9 and J is TRBJ2-3, with 16 positions matching TRBD2. Losses at the gene ends were 0 bases for V and 3 bases for J; bases not matched to a gene: 4. The CDR3 extends over 18 amino acids. CDR1 is SGDLS, CDR2 YYNGEE, per germline. CDR3 sequence reads: CASSVVGLAGGRTDTQYF. In DNA, the CDR3 is TGTGCCAGCAGCGTAGTGGGACTAGCGGGGGGGAGGACAGATACGCAGTATTTT.